The next 8 T cell receptor beta chains were all read from a single sample in a study of tumor and adjacent non-tumor tissue in lung cancer. No cell sorting was done before RNA was extracted from the tissue. TCRbeta libraries were built with three rounds of nested PCR, modified from ARM-PCR. TCRdb independently ran MiXCR on the multiplex PCR reads; one entry per CDR3 protein. The data hold 70,000 to 90,000 distinct CDR3 sequences, with roughly 80% observed a single time. The sequencing input was lung tumor tissue. These receptors were obtained from a woman aged 45-65 years with non-small cell lung cancer.

V is TRBV6-2 or TRBV6-3 and J is TRBJ2-5; the D call may be TRBD1 or TRBD2 (5 bases each). Germline CDR1 reads MNHEY; CDR2 reads SVGEGT. This CDR3 has 15 residues. V dropped 9 bases and J dropped 5 bases, with 22 bases sitting between them. CDR3 amino acids: CARSHSVAPGETQYF. CDR3 sequence (DNA): TGTGCCAGAAGCCACTCCGTAGCGCCAGGGGAGACCCAGTACTTC.

The CDR3, as DNA: TGCGCCAGCAGCCGAGAGGTAGAGGGTAGTGGCCCAGATACGCAGTATTTT. As protein: CASSREVEGSGPDTQYF. The chain joins TRBV4-1 to TRBJ2-3, with D perhaps matching TRBD2 (5 bases). CDR3 length equals 17 residues. V was trimmed by 4 bases and J by 4 bases, leaving 21 bases between them. Germline loops: CDR1 MGHRA, CDR2 YSYEKL.

With regard to this clonotype: At one boundary the junction diverges from the germline segment, which might be a read error. This chain links TRBV28 with TRBJ1-2; unclear D gene. CDR1 MDHEN and CDR2 SYDVKM come from the germline V gene. This CDR3 region has 14 residues. In DNA, the CDR3 is TGTGCCAGCAGTCCCCTCCCGGGAGCGAATGGCTGCACCTTC. Translation: CASSPLPGANGCTF.

Details on this clonotype: At one of its ends the junction is not consistent with the germline gene, which may arise from a read error. The genes are TRBV24-1 and TRBJ2-2, with D possibly being TRBD2 (5 bases). Germline-derived CDR1 and CDR2 are KGHDR and SFDVKD. The CDR3 runs to 16 residues. DNA for the CDR3: TGTGCCACCAGTGATTTGCCCCCTGCGAACACCTGGGAGCTGTTGTTT. Translated, it gives CATSDLPPANTWELLF.

A remark on this clonotype: A read error may account for a junction end that differs from germline. This chain links TRBV6-5 with TRBJ2-3; D unclear. Germline CDR1 reads MNHEY; CDR2 reads SVGAGI. The CDR3 runs to 16 residues. The CDR3 region is CACSYSTFRFTDTQYF. CDR3 sequence (DNA): TGTGCCTGCAGTTACTCGACGTTTAGGTTCACAGATACGCAGTATTTT.

Turning to this clonotype: Lacking the conserved final phenylalanine or tryptophan, this CDR3 likely reflects a read error. The DNA is omitted, as the CDR3 cannot be located on it reliably, and the CDR3 follows TCRdb's listing. The V gene is TRBV6-1, the J gene TRBJ2-7. With termini counted, the CDR3 has 13 amino acids. Germline V gene data show CDR1 as MNHNS and CDR2 as SASEGT. The CDR3 sequence: CASRDRMGSEQYS.

This clonotype was recorded a few times. This chain connects TRBV29-1 to TRBJ1-1, with TRBD1 as a possible D gene (5 bases). Germline CDR1 is SQVTM and CDR2 is ANQGSEA. V was shortened by 8 bases and J by 3 bases, with 19 bases between the two germline ends. The CDR3 has 14 residues. DNA for the CDR3: TGCAGCACCGCACCGGGGGTCATCGACACTGAAGCTTTCTTT. As protein: CSTAPGVIDTEAFF.

The sample holds one count of this clonotype. This rearrangement joins TRBV4-2 to TRBJ2-7, with D hard to call. The CDR3 covers 14 residues. V lost 2 bases and J 7 bases, leaving 15 bases between the germline ends. Germline assignment: CDR1 LGHNA and CDR2 YNFKEQ. CDR3 sequence (DNA): TGTGCCAGCAGCCAATATAGCAGGATTGAGGAGCAGTACTTC. It specifies CASSQYSRIEEQYF.